This T cell receptor (beta chain) was sequenced in a study of blood T cell repertoires in COVID-19. About the study: The samples span acute and convalescent COVID-19 from the United States, Italy and Spain. Nucleic acid was either cDNA or gDNA, and it came from T cells, B-cell-depleted T cells, or PBMCs.

In the original processing: Amplification from reference gene primers served as the basis for estimated nucleated cell counts. Only in-frame clones appear in the TCRdb table, and some are missing; sequencing was by immunoSEQ multiplex PCR. D and trimming were read from the DNA, whereas the V and J calls and clone size are those reported in that table. This sample yields approximately 190,000 clones, of which roughly 88% are seen a single time; about 6.6% belongs to the top ten. Germline CDR1 reads GTSNPN; CDR2 reads SVGIG (reference sequence). The CDR3 length is 15 residues. V lost 4 bases, J lost 1 base, and 7 bases stayed unmatched.

The chain couples TRBV30 to TRBJ2-7; TRBD1 agrees at 10 bases. The specimen sequenced was peripheral blood. This receptor was obtained from a woman aged 40 to 55 who had recovered from COVID-19. This CDR3 is CAWNKAGQGSYEQYF. As DNA, the CDR3 is TGTGCCTGGAACAAAGCGGGACAGGGGTCCTACGAGCAGTACTTC.